The TCR beta chain under discussion was sequenced for a study of metastatic and nonmetastatic thyroid tumors. Study overall: The study looked at repertoires side by side in blood and in tumor or nodule tissue from malignant and benign thyroid patients.

Broader study findings: For both blood and tumor, malignant thyroid tumors reportedly showed significantly higher TCR beta diversity than benign nodules did.

The authors' processing: Researchers built a distant-metastasis classifier for papillary thyroid cancer that drew on CDR3 differences across clinicopathological groups. With MiXCR, TCRdb called clones anew from the PCR reads. The V and J calls were determined by TCRdb, not by the authors. The data show approximately 16,000 clones, approximately 13% seen once. The CDR3 length is 13 residues. The V gene's germline CDR1 is DFQATT and CDR2 SNEGSKA (reference sequence). The table lists this clone with many counts. As yet, its antigen is unknown. Germline is not matched at one junction end, which may reflect a read error. There were no patients who had received any treatment before thyroid surgery.

Material for sequencing was tumor tissue. The gene calls are TRBV20-1 and TRBJ1-1; 9 bases are shared with TRBD1. This TCR derives from a female donor with papillary thyroid cancer or a benign thyroid nodule (not recorded which). Some clones in this sample may be carry-over from other donors' samples. CDR3 DNA: TGCAGTGCTAGGTCCGGACAGGGGTTTGAGGCAACGTTT. It specifies CSARSGQGFEATF.